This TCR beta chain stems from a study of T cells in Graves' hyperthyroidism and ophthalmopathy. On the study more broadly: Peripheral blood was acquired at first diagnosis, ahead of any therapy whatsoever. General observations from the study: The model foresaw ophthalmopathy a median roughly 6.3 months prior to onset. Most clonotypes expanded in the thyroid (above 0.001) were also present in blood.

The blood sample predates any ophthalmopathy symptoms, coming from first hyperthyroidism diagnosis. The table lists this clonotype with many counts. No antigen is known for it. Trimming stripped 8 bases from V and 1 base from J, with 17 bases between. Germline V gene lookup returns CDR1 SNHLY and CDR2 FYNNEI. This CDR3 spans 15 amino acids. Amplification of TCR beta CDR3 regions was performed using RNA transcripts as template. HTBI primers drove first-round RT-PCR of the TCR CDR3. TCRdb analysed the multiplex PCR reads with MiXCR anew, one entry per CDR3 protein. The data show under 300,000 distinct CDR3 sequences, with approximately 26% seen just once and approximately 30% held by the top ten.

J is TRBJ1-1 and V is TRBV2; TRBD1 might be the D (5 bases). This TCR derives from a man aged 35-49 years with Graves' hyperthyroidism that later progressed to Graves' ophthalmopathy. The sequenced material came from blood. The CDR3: CASQTAGTSNTEAFF. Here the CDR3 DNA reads TGTGCCAGCCAAACCGCCGGGACTTCGAACACTGAAGCTTTCTTT.